A single sample is the source of the 7 T cell receptor beta chains below, sequenced in a study of identical twins. TCRdb redid the calling of the 5' RACE reads with MiXCR, one entry per CDR3 protein. The table has 350,000 to 500,000 distinct CDR3 sequences, roughly 20% seen once. Sequences were obtained from naive T cells sorted from blood. Receptors were obtained from a man aged 50-60 years in good health.

This clonotype was seen a few times. The chain employs TRBV5-1 and TRBJ2-1, with D possibly TRBD2 on 5 matching bases. V was cut by 2 bases and J by 7 bases, with 13 bases left in between. The CDR3 is 14 amino acids. Germline-derived CDR1 and CDR2 are SGHRS and YFSETQ. In DNA form, the CDR3 reads TGCGCCAGCAGCTTAACCGTCTTAGCGAATGAGCAGTTCTTC. It translates to CASSLTVLANEQFF.

The chain carries TRBV4-3 and TRBJ2-1; TRBD2 agrees at 10 bases. The CDR3 length is 17 residues. Germline V gives CDR1 LGHNA, CDR2 YSLEER. V gave up 1 base and J gave up 6 bases; unmatched junction bases: 9. As DNA, the CDR3 is TGCGCCAGCAGCCAAGTGTTCGCTAGCGGGAGCTTCAATGAGCAGTTCTTC. Translation gives CASSQVFASGSFNEQFF.

The rearrangement uses TRBV28 and TRBJ2-5; unclear D gene. The CDR3 has 14 amino acids. V was trimmed by 4 bases and J by 1 base, leaving 10 bases between them. Germline V gene data show CDR1 as MDHEN and CDR2 as SYDVKM. CDR3 DNA: TGTGCCAGCAGTTCTCGCGGATCCCAAGAGACCCAGTACTTC. This gives the protein CASSSRGSQETQYF. Filled out from reference TRBV28 and TRBJ2-5, the complete variable domain reads DVKVTQSSRYLVKRTGEKVFLECVQDMDHENMFWYRQDPGLGLRLIYFSYDVKMKEKGDIPEGYSVSREKKERFSLILESASTNQTSMYLCASSSRGSQETQYFGPGTRLLVL.

V and J are TRBV10-3 and TRBJ2-7; possibly TRBD2 for D (5 bases). The CDR3 spans 15 residues. V lost 6 bases and J 6 bases, leaving 21 bases between the germline ends. Germline values: CDR1 ENHRY, CDR2 SYGVKD. Here the CDR3 DNA reads TGTGCCATCAGCTTTCAGCAGGCTAGCAGTTCCGAGCAGTACTTC. Residues: CAISFQQASSSEQYF.

The chain employs TRBV15 and TRBJ1-5; unclear D gene. The V gene lost 0 bases and the J gene lost 4 bases, with 10 bases spanning the gap. The CDR3 sequence is 15 residues long. Germline CDR1 is LNHNV and CDR2 is YYDKDF (reference sequence). The CDR3 region has the DNA TGTGCCACCAGCAGAGAGAACCAGGTGAATCAGCCCCAGCATTTT. This translates into CATSRENQVNQPQHF.

For the CDR3, the DNA is TGTGCCAGCAGTTACTTCGGCCAAGAGACCCAGTACTTC. Its protein is CASSYFGQETQYF. V usage is TRBV6-2 or TRBV6-3 and J usage is TRBJ2-5; D call uncertain. The V gene lost 1 base and the J gene lost 1 base, with 4 bases spanning the gap. Germline V CDR1 and CDR2: MNHEY, SVGEGT. This CDR3 region has 13 residues.

Concerning this clonotype: This may stem from a read error, because a much larger clone lies one nucleotide away. The chain uses TRBV6-2 or TRBV6-3 and TRBJ2-1; 7 nucleotides line up with TRBD1. Per the germline V gene, CDR1 is MNHEY and CDR2 is SVGEGT. There are 11 residues in the CDR3. The DNA for the CDR3 is TGTGCCAGCAGACAGGGGAATGAGCAGTCCTTC. Translation: CASRQGNEQSF.